This T cell receptor beta chain was captured in a study of CD8 T cells in Susac syndrome. Study-wide background: Among sequenced Susac syndrome patients, roughly six had active disease and roughly eight were in remission. At the time of blood draw, patients with Susac syndrome were therapy-naive, receiving corticosteroids, or receiving intravenous immunoglobulin alone.

The study's findings and limits: The number of individuals included in the study's TCR sequencing and HLA analysis was acknowledged as relatively small.

CDR1 DFQATT and CDR2 SNEGSKA come from the germline V gene (reference sequence). This CDR3 comprises 14 residues. The ends were cut back, 3 bases at V and 5 bases at J, with 17 bases in the middle. Random hexamers were used to reverse transcribe roughly 0.45 to 1 ug of RNA. MiXCR was run by TCRdb on the immunoSEQ multiplex PCR reads, yielding one entry per CDR3 protein. Seen here are tens of thousands of distinct CDR3 sequences, around 93% observed once, and the top ten hold 0.15%. About this clonotype: Antigen unknown.

The clonotype comes from a human donor with Susac syndrome. Sequenced material: CD4+ T cells from PBMCs. The chain has TRBV20-1 and TRBJ2-7, with D perhaps TRBD2 (6 bases). The CDR3 nucleotides read TGCAGTGCTAGTCATGGGACCGGCGGGGACGAGCAGTACTTC. Its protein is CSASHGTGGDEQYF.